This TCR beta chain came from a study of cytomegalovirus exposure and HLA in healthy donors (dated 2017 in TCRdb). Regarding the study in general: In an earlier analysis of roughly 500 of the donors, approximately 300 Gb of sequence data and 100 million or so unique TCR beta sequences from 180 million or so T cells were reported. An early release that covered around 590 HLA-typed donors contained around 330 gigabases of sequencing data and about 84 million unique TCR sequences. Of the roughly 400 genotyped donors, over 70% fell in the genetic ancestry cluster associated with self-reported Caucasian donors. The study aimed to test whether cataloging public T cell receptors could reveal signatures of past pathogen exposure. The study used immunosequencing to profile the T cell repertoires of several hundred subjects and linked those repertoires to cytomegalovirus serostatus. Along with the roughly 710-subject first cohort, a separate validation cohort of over a hundred different subjects was used. High-throughput TCR immunosequencing, statistical association of individual TCRs with disease status, and machine learning were combined to predict cytomegalovirus infection status. A later analysis re-analyzed previously published TCR beta repertoires from 666 donors and added high-resolution HLA genotyping to study TCR occurrence patterns. Rather than using new phenotypic data, the later analysis identified candidate immune exposures from TCR beta sequences and from how often those sequences occurred across donors. An earlier analysis of approximately 630 of the donors applied high-throughput TCR beta sequencing to assess whether each TCR beta V gene segment acted as functional or pseudogenic. Donor age, sex, ethnicity and CMV serostatus were compiled alongside the repertoire data. Genome-wide SNP genotypes for about 55% of the roughly 670 donors were used in a later genetic analysis, which treated that subset as a discovery cohort. Every repertoire in the discovery cohort had been generated on one and the same sequencing platform. Both class I and class II loci were covered by HLA typing, at four-digit resolution. Typing coverage varied by locus: roughly 620-630 donors for A, B, C, DRB1 and DQB1; under 550 for DQA1; more than 600 for DPA1; some 470 for DPB1. Roughly 5 DR-DQ haplotypes were treated as single units for association and clustering because of strong linkage in the cohort. Among about 370 genotyped donors of the cohort, an average of around 250,000 unique TCR beta nucleotide sequences was sequenced per donor, of which about 19% were non-productive. What the work shows at the level of the full study, not this receptor alone: V-gene and J-gene trimming of TCR beta chains was associated with a missense DCLRE1C variant in a later genetic analysis, and the association was replicated in an independent cohort. The study listed 170 or so TCR beta chains as associated with cytomegalovirus. In an earlier analysis of some 640 of the donors, most TCR beta V segments were observed in productive rearrangements about 87% or about 30% of the time, broadly matching IMGT annotations. A further reported finding was that TCR beta sequences accurately predicted the HLA-A and HLA-B alleles for most subjects in the first cohort. Because the 87-base-pair reads could not distinguish some IMGT-functional V segments, including TRBV6-2 and TRBV6-3, those segments were excluded. A cluster of highly shared sequence variants was judged likely to represent a technical artifact of the sequencing pipeline. According to a later genetic analysis, donors in an Asian-associated ancestry cluster had fewer N-insertions in productive TCRs than the roughly 700-donor mean. Correlated functional status among segregating V segments might reflect linkage disequilibrium, but an unknown experimental factor could not be ruled out. Across donors, most TCR sequences were observed very rarely, whereas some public TCRs were present in many individuals. Only TCR beta chains were sequenced in this cohort, and the absence of alpha or paired-chain data limited detectable features. A later analysis found that most CMV-associated TCR beta chains appeared HLA-restricted, with HLA associations seemingly driven largely by CMV exposure. Three of the identified cytomegalovirus-associated TCR beta chains were confirmed in vitro to be specific for cytomegalovirus antigens. Because counts were too low, about 15 rarely observed V segments, including chromosome 9 orphons, were left out of the earlier analysis of 587 of the donors. In a later analysis, several top co-occurrence clusters were reported to appear linked to parvovirus B19, influenza, CMV and Epstein-Barr virus. A later analysis found that HLA-associated TCR beta chains were more clonally expanded and had lower generation probabilities than equally common non-associated chains. Specific HLA alleles were associated with 16,951 TCR beta sequences at a false discovery rate of 0.05 in a later analysis. The authors suggested that the approach could potentially be extended to other disease states and immunological phenotypes. When HLA alleles, especially DR and DQ, strongly co-occurred, attributing TCR associations to individual alleles was difficult. In a later analysis, TCR association rates were found to vary across HLA loci, with the most associated TCRs seen for DRB1 alleles and the fewest for HLA-C alleles. HLA typing was unavailable for some donors at each locus, so association tests used only the typed subset. In both the original and validation cohorts, the classifier was reported to diagnose cytomegalovirus status with high specificity and sensitivity. The presence/absence analyses assumed that sequencing depth was roughly uniform across donors, and that assumption may not be true. Immune exposure information for the cohort was limited to CMV serostatus.

The cohort consisted of some 670 healthy bone marrow donors. Cohort members were all nominally healthy when sampled, although unrecorded immune exposures were likely present. The donor was CMV seronegative and belonged to the group of 352 seronegative cohort members. Every donor gave a peripheral blood sample, and the peripheral blood mononuclear cells from that sample were used for TCR beta sequencing. The Qiagen DNeasy Blood Extraction Kit was used to extract genomic DNA from the blood cell samples. Libraries were prepared through the immunoSEQ multiplex PCR assay. The multiplex PCR relied on a mix of 60 forward primers for TCR Vbeta segments and 13 reverse primers for TCR Jbeta segments. A multiplex PCR assay on genomic DNA amplified the CDR3 region of rearranged TCR beta genes. On the Illumina HiSeq System, the amplified TCR beta libraries were sequenced as 87-base-pair reads. As for the original processing: In a later analysis, tens of millions of unique TCR beta chains were counted across the 650 to 750 repertoires, and approximately 11 million of these chains were shared by at least two donors. To remove PCR and sequencing errors, raw reads were error-corrected and collapsed into unique sequences using a nearest-neighbor algorithm that merged closely related sequences. CDR3 sequences were aligned to IMGT reference sequences to assign V, D and J gene segments. For a sequence to be retained, at least a six-nucleotide match to both a V gene segment and a J gene segment was required. A rearrangement was called productive if the CDR3 had no stop codons and remained in frame with V and J, and every other rearrangement was called non-productive. Following IMGT convention, CDR3 was defined as the stretch from the second conserved V-encoded cysteine to the conserved J-encoded phenylalanine. Sequences without an unambiguous match to a single V gene segment were excluded from the earlier analysis of 500 to 700 of the donors. In an earlier analysis of about 590 of the donors, a V segment was called functional when productive rearrangements were above 56.7%, and segregating when the standard deviation between donors exceeded 5%. To diagnose cytomegalovirus status from the catalog of TCR beta chain sequences, a statistical classification framework was built. In a later analysis, TCR nucleotide sequences were compared against IMGT/GENE-DB human TR gene sequences so that V and J genes could be assigned. In a later analysis, CDR3 sequences and most-parsimonious VDJ recombination scenarios were assigned using the TCRdist pipeline. In a later analysis, every TCR beta chain was defined by the combination of its CDR3 amino acid sequence and its V-gene family, and reads without a unique V-gene family were dropped. As a way to deal with suspected cross-contamination and a sequencing artifact, a later analysis dropped hundreds of nucleotide sequences that were highly shared and had low generation probability. A later analysis calculated a clonal expansion index for each public chain from normalized within-repertoire ranks of inferred template counts. In a later analysis, generation probabilities were computed using a VDJ recombination model fitted to out-of-frame rearrangements, and the results were checked against IGoR. In a later analysis, hypergeometric tests were used to score TCR-TCR, TCR-HLA and TCR-CMV co-occurrence, with a repertoire-size bias correction applied to TCR pairs. False discovery rates were estimated in a later analysis by permuting HLA or CMV assignments 20 times. In a later analysis, co-occurring TCRs were grouped using DBSCAN, with TCRdist sequence similarity added in when clustering inside HLA-allele-positive subsets. For co-occurrence clustering, repertoires with fewer than 30,000 or more than 120,000 public chains were excluded, along with about five repertoires with anomalous nucleotide sharing. As stored in TCRdb, this immuneACCESS dataset retains in-frame rearrangements with V and J assigned. A fraction of the clones does not appear; measured against another copy, unresolved V genes explain less than half of the discrepancy, and the remainder lacks a known reason. V, J and clone size were drawn from that table, and D and trimming were deduced from the DNA. A total of 110,000 or so clones appear in this sample, around 80% of them only once. About 5.3% of the sample comes from the top ten.

From a lookup of the germline V gene (reference sequence), CDR1 and CDR2 are MNHEY and SMNVEV. Relative to germline, V is 8 bases shorter and J is 7 bases shorter, with 21 bases between their ends. The CDR3 spans 14 residues, from the cysteine through the phenylalanine. Of all the DNA, just the CDR3 is kept, 42 bases in frame from base 1. As regards this clone: Its antigen remains unidentified. Per-base qualities were not stored, and no clone one base away is much larger.

Sample: PBMCs. This sequence uses TRBV27 and TRBJ2-7, and TRBD2 may be the D gene, going by 6 matching bases. This TCR derives from a male donor in good health and CMV-seronegative. The CDR3 here reads CASGPGGVLREQYF. The nucleotides read TGTGCCAGCGGACCTGGCGGGGTCCTCCGAGAGCAGTACTTC.